Detailed here is one T cell receptor beta chain. How the authors handled the data: For nucleated cells, counts were estimated from reference gene primer amplification. Produced via immunoSEQ multiplex PCR; TCRdb's table is partial and in-frame only. Clone size and V and J calls were adopted from that table, with D and trimming inferred from the DNA. The sample contains approximately 190,000 clones, just over 85% of which appear only once. The record originates from a study of blood T cell repertoires in COVID-19. Study overall: Sites across the United States, Italy and Spain contributed samples from acute and convalescent COVID-19. Sources were T cells, B-cell-depleted T cells, or PBMCs; the material itself was cDNA or gDNA.

The CDR3 runs 16 residues. Germline CDR1 and CDR2: SGHRS and YFSETQ. Trimming removed 4 bases from V and 3 bases from J; junction bases left unmatched: 9. The receptor comes from a man older than 75 with acute or convalescent COVID-19. The V gene is TRBV5-1, the J gene TRBJ2-1, with 8 positions matching TRBD2. Sequencing used peripheral blood. This CDR3 reads CASSRTGLADYNEQFF. CDR3 nucleotide sequence: TGCGCCAGCAGCCGAACCGGACTAGCAGACTACAATGAGCAGTTCTTC.